This paragraph reports one T cell receptor (beta chain). Its target is unknown. The identical CDR3 is also encoded by other nucleotide sequences in the sample. The sample is drawn from a study of OX40 agonist ivuxolimab in advanced cancers. Study information: Every 2 weeks, patients got intravenous ivuxolimab at one of six dose levels (0.01-10 mg/kg).

Assay used: immunoSEQ multiplex PCR; TCRdb lists only in-frame clones, some missing. This sample yields roughly 83,000 clones, of which more than 80% are seen a single time; 8.4% belongs to the top ten. The study's findings and limits: A proportion of nonresponders additionally exhibited low normalized T-cell clonal expansion. Antigens targeted by the expanded peripheral T cells were not determined.

CDR3 length equals 13 residues. CDR1 and CDR2 from the germline V gene are MDHEN and SYDVKM. Trimming left V 3 bases short and J 0 bases short, with 5 bases between. The chain links TRBV28 to TRBJ1-1; D is undetermined. The sequence was obtained from an adult with an advanced solid tumor such as melanoma, head and neck, liver or kidney cancer. The source was CD4+ or CD8+ T cells sorted from blood, collected in a trial of the OX40 agonist ivuxolimab. CDR3 protein: CASSFNMNTEAFF. CDR3 DNA sequence: TGTGCCAGCAGTTTCAACATGAACACTGAAGCTTTCTTT.